What follows are 12 T cell receptor beta chains derived from one specimen sequenced in a study of Ad26.COV2.S vaccination and SARS-CoV-2 variants. The table came from immunoSEQ multiplex PCR; TCRdb's copy has only in-frame clones and leaves some out. The profile shows a few hundred thousand clones, more than 75% of them singletons. Sample treatment: around 19 received Ad26.COV2.S at low or high dose, single or two shots; 5 received placebo; per-sample allocation not given. Following the first vaccine or placebo injection, samples were taken on day 63. This material consisted of peripheral blood, taken in a trial of Ad26.COV2.S vaccine versus placebo. The receptors derive from a person between 18 and 65 years old who received the Ad26.COV2.S COVID-19 vaccine or a placebo.

The chain links TRBV4-3 to TRBJ2-2, with D maybe TRBD2 (5 bases). V lost 3 bases, J lost 4 bases, and 9 bases lay in between. This CDR3 is built from 14 residues. Germline lookup yields CDR1 LGHNA and CDR2 YSLEER. The CDR3 is CASSHTRATGELFF. In DNA form, the CDR3 reads TGCGCCAGCAGCCATACTAGGGCCACCGGGGAGCTGTTTTTT.

The genes are TRBV7-2 and TRBJ2-1; 8 bases are shared with TRBD1. Trimming took 5 bases from V and 7 from J; bases not matched to a gene: 7. In germline, CDR1 is SGHTA, CDR2 FQGNSA. This CDR3 is 14 amino acids long. The DNA for the CDR3 is TGTGCCAGCAGCACGGACAGGGTTGGGAATGAGCAGTTCTTC. It specifies CASSTDRVGNEQFF.

This clone was found a few times. The gene calls are TRBV10-3 and TRBJ2-3; 9 bases line up with TRBD1. CDR3 size: 16 residues. Germline-derived CDR1 and CDR2 are ENHRY and SYGVKD. V lost 0 bases to trimming and J lost 4 bases; unmatched junction nucleotides: 5. DNA for the CDR3: TGTGCCATCAGTGAGTCAATGACAGGGGGTTCAGATACGCAGTATTTT. Its translation is CAISESMTGGSDTQYF.

The chain's CDR3 is CASSGVSLMNTEAFF. DNA for the CDR3: TGTGCCAGCAGCGGGGTTTCACTCATGAACACTGAAGCTTTCTTT. The rearrangement joins TRBV5-5 to TRBJ1-1; D gene ambiguous. Germline V gives CDR1 SGHKS, CDR2 YYEKEE (reference sequence). The CDR3 is made up of 15 amino acids. V was cut by 4 bases and J by 0 bases, with 13 bases left in between.

The rearrangement links TRBV20-1 to TRBJ1-5; no firm D call. The germline V gene has CDR1 DFQATT and CDR2 SNEGSKA (reference sequence). The CDR3 extends over 13 amino acids. The V gene lost 3 bases and the J gene lost 2 bases, with 8 bases spanning the gap. CDR3 nucleotide sequence: TGCAGTGCTAGTTCGGTGGGCAATCAGCCCCAGCATTTT. The encoded protein is CSASSVGNQPQHF.

The chain carries TRBV27 and TRBJ1-2, with a weak D call TRBD1 (6 bases). With 5 bases removed from V and 7 bases from J, the gap between germline ends came to 20 bases. This CDR3 has 15 residues. Germline-derived CDR1 and CDR2 are MNHEY and SMNVEV (reference sequence). In DNA, the CDR3 is TGTGCCAGCAGTAACCAAGGGGGGGCGCAGGGTGGCTACACCTTC. Protein product: CASSNQGGAQGGYTF.

The V gene is TRBV6-1, the J gene TRBJ2-1, with D perhaps TRBD1 or TRBD2 (6 bases each). V lost 0 bases and J 9 bases, leaving 12 bases between the germline ends. CDR1 is MNHNS, CDR2 SASEGT, per germline. The CDR3 sequence is 14 residues long. In DNA, the CDR3 is TGTGCCAGCAGTGAAGCAGAGGGGGGAAGTGAGCAGTTCTTC. The encoded protein is CASSEAEGGSEQFF.

The chain combines TRBV7-2 with TRBJ2-7, with TRBD1 matching over 7 bases. The length of the CDR3 is 15 residues. Germline lookup yields CDR1 SGHTA and CDR2 FQGNSA. With V trimmed by 5 bases and J by 5 bases, 12 bases remained unmatched. The CDR3 region is CASSTMTGINDEQYF. CDR3 DNA: TGTGCCAGCAGCACTATGACAGGGATCAACGACGAGCAGTACTTC.

This chain uses TRBV28 with TRBJ2-7, with 7 bases that match TRBD1. Losses at the gene ends were 0 bases for V and 3 bases for J; bases not matched to a gene: 11. The CDR3 length is 17 residues. CDR1 is MDHEN, CDR2 SYDVKM, per germline. The CDR3 DNA follows: TGTGCCAGCAGTTTATGGCCGGTGAGACAGGGTTACTACGAGCAGTACTTC. This encodes CASSLWPVRQGYYEQYF.

The chain couples TRBV10-3 to TRBJ2-5; no definite D call. Trimming removed 8 bases at V and 2 bases at J, with 3 bases between. The CDR3 is 10 amino acids. Germline lookup yields CDR1 ENHRY and CDR2 SYGVKD. The CDR3 here is CAIEQETQYF. CDR3 sequence (DNA): TGTGCCATCGAACAAGAGACCCAGTACTTC.

This clone occurred once. The V and J genes are TRBV12-3 or TRBV12-4 and TRBJ1-1; perhaps TRBD1 as D (6 bases). Trimming left V 5 bases short and J 8 bases short, with 12 bases between. The CDR3 covers 12 residues. CDR3 nucleotides: TGTGCCAGCAGTCAAGGACAGCCCGAAGCTTTCTTT. Amino acid sequence: CASSQGQPEAFF.

V and J are TRBV5-8 and TRBJ1-2; D is possibly TRBD1 (6 bases). V was cut by 4 bases and J by 4 bases, with 11 bases left in between. The CDR3 sequence is 13 residues long. Germline V CDR1 and CDR2: SGHTS, YDEGEE. CDR3 nucleotide sequence: TGTGCCAGCAGCAAAGACAGGACCTATGGCTACACCTTC. It codes for CASSKDRTYGYTF.